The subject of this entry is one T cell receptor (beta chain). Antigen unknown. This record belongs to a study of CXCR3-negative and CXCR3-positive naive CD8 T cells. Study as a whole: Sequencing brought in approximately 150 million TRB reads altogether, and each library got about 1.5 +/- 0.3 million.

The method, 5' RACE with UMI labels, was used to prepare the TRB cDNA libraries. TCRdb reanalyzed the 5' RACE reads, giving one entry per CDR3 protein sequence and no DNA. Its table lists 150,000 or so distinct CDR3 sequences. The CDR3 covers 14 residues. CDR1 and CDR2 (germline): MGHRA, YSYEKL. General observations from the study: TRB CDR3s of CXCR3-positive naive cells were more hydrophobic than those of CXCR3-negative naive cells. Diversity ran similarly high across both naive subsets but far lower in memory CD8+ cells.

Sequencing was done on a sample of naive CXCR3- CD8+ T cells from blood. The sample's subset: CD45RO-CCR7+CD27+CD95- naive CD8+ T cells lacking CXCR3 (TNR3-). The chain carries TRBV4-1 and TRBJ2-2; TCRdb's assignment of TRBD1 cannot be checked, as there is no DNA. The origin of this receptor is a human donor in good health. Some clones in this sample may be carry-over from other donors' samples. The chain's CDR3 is CASSPARAVGELFF.